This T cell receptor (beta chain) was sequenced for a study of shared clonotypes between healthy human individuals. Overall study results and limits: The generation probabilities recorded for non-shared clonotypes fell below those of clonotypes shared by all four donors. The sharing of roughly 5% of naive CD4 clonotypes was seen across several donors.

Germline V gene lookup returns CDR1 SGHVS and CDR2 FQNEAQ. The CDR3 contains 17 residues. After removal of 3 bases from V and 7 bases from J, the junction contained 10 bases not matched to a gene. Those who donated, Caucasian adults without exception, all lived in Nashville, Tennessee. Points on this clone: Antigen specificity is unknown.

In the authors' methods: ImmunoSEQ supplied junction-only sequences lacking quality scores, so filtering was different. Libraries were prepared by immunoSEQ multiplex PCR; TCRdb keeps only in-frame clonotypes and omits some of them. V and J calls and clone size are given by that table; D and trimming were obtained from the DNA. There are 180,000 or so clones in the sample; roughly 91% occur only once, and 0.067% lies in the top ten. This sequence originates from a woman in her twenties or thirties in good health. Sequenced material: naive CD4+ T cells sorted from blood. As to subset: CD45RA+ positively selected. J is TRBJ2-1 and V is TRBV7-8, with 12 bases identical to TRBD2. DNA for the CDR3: TGTGCCAGCAGCTTTCAACTAGCGGGAGGTTTCAAAAATGAGCAGTTCTTC. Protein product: CASSFQLAGGFKNEQFF. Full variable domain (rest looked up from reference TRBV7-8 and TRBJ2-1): GAGVSQSPRYKVAKRGQDVALRCDPISGHVSLFWYQQALGQGPEFLTYFQNEAQLDKSGLPSDRFFAERPEGSVSTLKIQRTQQEDSAVYLCASSFQLAGGFKNEQFFGPGTRLTVL.